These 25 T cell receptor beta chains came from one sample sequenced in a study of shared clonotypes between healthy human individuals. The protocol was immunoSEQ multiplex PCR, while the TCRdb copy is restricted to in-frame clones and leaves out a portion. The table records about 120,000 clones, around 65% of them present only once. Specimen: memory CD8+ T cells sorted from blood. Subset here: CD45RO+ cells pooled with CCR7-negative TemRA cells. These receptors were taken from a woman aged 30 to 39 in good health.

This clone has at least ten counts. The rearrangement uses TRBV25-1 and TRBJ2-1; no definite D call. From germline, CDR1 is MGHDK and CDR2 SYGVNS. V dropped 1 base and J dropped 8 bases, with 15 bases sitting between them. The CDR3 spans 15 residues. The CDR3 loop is CASSESRLKGDEQFF. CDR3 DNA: TGTGCCAGCAGTGAATCAAGACTTAAAGGCGATGAGCAGTTCTTC.

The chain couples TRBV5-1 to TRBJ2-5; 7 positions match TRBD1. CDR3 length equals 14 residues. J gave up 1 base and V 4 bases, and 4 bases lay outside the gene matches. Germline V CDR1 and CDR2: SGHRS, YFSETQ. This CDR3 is CASSPGQAQETQYF. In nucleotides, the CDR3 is TGCGCCAGCAGCCCCGGACAGGCCCAAGAGACCCAGTACTTC.

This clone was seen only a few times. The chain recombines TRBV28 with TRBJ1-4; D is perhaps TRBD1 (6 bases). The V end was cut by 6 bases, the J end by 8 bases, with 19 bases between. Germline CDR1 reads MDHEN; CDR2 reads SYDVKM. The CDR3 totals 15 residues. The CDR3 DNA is TGTGCCAGCAGCCCTGAACAGGGATGGGGAGAAAAACTGTTTTTT. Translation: CASSPEQGWGEKLFF.

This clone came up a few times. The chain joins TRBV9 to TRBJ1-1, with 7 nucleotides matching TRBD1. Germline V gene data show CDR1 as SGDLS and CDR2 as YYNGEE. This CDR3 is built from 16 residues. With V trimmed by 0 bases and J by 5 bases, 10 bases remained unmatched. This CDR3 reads CASSVGKDRLGTEAFF. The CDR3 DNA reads TGTGCCAGCAGCGTAGGGAAGGACAGGTTAGGGACTGAAGCTTTCTTT.

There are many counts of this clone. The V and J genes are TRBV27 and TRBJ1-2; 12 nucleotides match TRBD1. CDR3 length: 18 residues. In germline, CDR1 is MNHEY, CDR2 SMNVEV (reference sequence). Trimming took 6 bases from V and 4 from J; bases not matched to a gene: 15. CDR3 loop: CASSLLAGTGGESYGYTF. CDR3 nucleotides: TGTGCCAGCAGCTTACTTGCCGGGACAGGGGGCGAGAGCTATGGCTACACCTTC.

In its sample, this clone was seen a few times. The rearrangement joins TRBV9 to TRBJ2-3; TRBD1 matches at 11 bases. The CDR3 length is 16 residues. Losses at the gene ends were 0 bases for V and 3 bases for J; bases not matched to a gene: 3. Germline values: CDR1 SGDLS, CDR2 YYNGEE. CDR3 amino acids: CASSVVWDRGTDTQYF. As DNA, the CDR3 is TGTGCCAGCAGCGTAGTTTGGGACAGGGGGACAGATACGCAGTATTTT. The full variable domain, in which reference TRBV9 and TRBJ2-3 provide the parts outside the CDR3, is DSGVTQTPKHLITATGQRVTLRCSPRSGDLSVYWYQQSLDQGLQFLIQYYNGEERAKGNILERFSAQQFPDLHSELNLSSLELGDSALYFCASSVVWDRGTDTQYFGPGTRLTVL.

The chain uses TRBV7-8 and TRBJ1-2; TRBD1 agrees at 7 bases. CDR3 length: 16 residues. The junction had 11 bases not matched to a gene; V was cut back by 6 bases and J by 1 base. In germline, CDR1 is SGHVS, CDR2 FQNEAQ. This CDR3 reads CASSSGQALINYGYTF. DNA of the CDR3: TGTGCCAGCAGTTCTGGACAGGCCCTCATTAACTATGGCTACACCTTC.

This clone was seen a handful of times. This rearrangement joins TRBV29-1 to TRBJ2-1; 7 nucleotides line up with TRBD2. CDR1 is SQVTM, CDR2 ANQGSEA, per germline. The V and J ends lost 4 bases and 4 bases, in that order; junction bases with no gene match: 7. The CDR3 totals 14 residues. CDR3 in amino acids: CSVGTSGDYNEQFF. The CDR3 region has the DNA TGCAGCGTTGGAACCAGCGGGGATTACAATGAGCAGTTCTTC.

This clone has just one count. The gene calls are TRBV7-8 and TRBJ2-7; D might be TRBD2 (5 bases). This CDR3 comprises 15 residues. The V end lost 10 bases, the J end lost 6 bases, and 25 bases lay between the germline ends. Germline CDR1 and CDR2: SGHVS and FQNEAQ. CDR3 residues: CATNELQDERAEQYF. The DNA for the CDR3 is TGTGCCACCAACGAGCTTCAGGACGAGAGGGCCGAGCAGTACTTC. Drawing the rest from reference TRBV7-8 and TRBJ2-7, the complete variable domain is GAGVSQSPRYKVAKRGQDVALRCDPISGHVSLFWYQQALGQGPEFLTYFQNEAQLDKSGLPSDRFFAERPEGSVSTLKIQRTQQEDSAVYLCATNELQDERAEQYFGPGTRLTVT.

The CDR3 here is CASSREVSGANVLTF. The CDR3 DNA follows: TGTGCCAGCAGCCGCGAAGTTTCTGGGGCCAACGTCCTGACTTTC. The chain employs TRBV6-5 and TRBJ2-6, with D uncertain. The CDR3 totals 15 residues. Germline CDR1 is MNHEY and CDR2 is SVGAGI. V was cut by 6 bases and J by 1 base, with 10 bases left in between.

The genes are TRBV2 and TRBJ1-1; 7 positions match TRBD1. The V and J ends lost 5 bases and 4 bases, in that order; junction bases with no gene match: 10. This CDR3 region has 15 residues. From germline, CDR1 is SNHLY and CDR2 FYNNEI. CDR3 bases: TGTGCCAGCAGTAAGGGACAGTACTTGGGCACTGAAGCTTTCTTT. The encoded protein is CASSKGQYLGTEAFF.

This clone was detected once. CDR3 in DNA: TGTGCCAGCAGCGTAGGATTTTTGGACAGGGGGATTTCGAACACTGAAGCTTTCTTT. It codes for CASSVGFLDRGISNTEAFF. The chain combines TRBV9 with TRBJ1-1; the match to TRBD1 covers 10 bases. This CDR3 contains 19 residues. Germline CDR1 SGDLS, CDR2 YYNGEE. V was pared by 0 bases and J by 1 base, with 12 bases of the junction left unmatched.

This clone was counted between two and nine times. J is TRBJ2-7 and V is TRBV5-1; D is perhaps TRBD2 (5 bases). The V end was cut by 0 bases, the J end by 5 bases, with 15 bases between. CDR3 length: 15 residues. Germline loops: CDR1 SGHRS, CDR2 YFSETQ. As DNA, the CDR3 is TGCGCCAGCAGCTTGGAAACACTGGGAGTTCACGAGCAGTACTTC. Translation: CASSLETLGVHEQYF.

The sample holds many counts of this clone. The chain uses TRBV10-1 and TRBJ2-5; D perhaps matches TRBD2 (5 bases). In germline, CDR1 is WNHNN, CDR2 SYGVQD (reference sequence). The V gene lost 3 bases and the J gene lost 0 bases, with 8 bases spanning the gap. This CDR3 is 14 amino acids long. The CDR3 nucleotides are TGCGCCAGCAGTGAAGTGCGGGACCAAGAGACCCAGTACTTC. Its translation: CASSEVRDQETQYF.

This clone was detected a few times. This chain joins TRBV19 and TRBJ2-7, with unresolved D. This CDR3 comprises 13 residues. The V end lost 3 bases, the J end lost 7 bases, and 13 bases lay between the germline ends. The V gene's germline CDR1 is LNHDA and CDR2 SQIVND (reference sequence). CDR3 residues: CASSILAMGEQYF. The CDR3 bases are TGTGCCAGTAGTATTCTGGCAATGGGGGAGCAGTACTTC. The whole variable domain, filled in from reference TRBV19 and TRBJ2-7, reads DGGITQSPKYLFRKEGQNVTLSCEQNLNHDAMYWYRQDPGQGLRLIYYSQIVNDFQKGDIAEGYSVSREKKESFPLTVTSAQKNPTAFYLCASSILAMGEQYFGPGTRLTVT.

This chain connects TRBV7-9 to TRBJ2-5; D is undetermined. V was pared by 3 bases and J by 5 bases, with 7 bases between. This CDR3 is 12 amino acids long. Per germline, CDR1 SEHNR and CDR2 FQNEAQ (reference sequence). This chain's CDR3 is CASSLVWETQYF. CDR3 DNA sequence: TGTGCCAGCAGCTTGGTTTGGGAGACCCAGTACTTC.

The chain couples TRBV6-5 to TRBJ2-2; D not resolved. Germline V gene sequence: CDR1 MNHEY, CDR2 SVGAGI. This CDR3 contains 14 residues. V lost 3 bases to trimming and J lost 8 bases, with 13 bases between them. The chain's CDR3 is CASSYARSSGELFF. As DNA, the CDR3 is TGTGCCAGCAGTTATGCCCGGTCGTCAGGGGAGCTGTTTTTT.

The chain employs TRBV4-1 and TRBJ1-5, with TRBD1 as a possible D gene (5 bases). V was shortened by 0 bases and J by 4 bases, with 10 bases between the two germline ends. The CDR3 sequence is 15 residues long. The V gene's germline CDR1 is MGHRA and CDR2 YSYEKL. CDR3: CASSQDSGLNQPQHF. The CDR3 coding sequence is TGCGCCAGCAGCCAAGATTCAGGGTTGAATCAGCCCCAGCATTTT.

CDR3 DNA: TGTGCCAGCAGCTTGTGGGGACGAACTGAAGCTTTCTTT. Translation: CASSLWGRTEAFF. The rearrangement uses TRBV5-6 and TRBJ1-1, with TRBD1 as a possible D gene (5 bases). This CDR3 is 13 amino acids long. Germline CDR1 SGHDT, CDR2 YYEEEE. V shed 1 base and J shed 5 bases, with 9 bases lying between them.

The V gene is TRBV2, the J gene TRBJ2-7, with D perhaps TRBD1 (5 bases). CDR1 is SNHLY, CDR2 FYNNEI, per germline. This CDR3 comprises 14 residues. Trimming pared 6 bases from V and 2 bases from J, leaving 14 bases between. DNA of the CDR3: TGTGCCAGCAGGGAGAGACAGCCGCCCTACGAGCAGTACTTC. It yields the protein CASRERQPPYEQYF.

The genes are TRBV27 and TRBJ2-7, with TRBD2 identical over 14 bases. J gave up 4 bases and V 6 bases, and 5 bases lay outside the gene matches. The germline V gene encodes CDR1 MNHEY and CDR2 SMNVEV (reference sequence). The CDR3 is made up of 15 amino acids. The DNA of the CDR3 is TGTGCCAGCAGCGGACTAGCGGGAGGTGGATACGAGCAGTACTTC. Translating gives CASSGLAGGGYEQYF.

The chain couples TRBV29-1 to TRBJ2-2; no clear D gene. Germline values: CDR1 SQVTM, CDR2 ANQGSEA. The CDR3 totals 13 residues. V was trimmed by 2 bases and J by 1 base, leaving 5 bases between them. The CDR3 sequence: CSVEKQNTGELFF. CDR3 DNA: TGCAGCGTTGAAAAACAGAACACCGGGGAGCTGTTTTTT.

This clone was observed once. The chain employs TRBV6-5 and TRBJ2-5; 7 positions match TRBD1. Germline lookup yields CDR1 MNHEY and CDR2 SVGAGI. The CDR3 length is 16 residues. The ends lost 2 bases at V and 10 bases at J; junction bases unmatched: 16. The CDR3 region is CASSYTKTSGTVFQYF. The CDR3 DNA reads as TGTGCCAGCAGTTACACCAAGACTTCCGGGACAGTCTTCCAGTACTTC.

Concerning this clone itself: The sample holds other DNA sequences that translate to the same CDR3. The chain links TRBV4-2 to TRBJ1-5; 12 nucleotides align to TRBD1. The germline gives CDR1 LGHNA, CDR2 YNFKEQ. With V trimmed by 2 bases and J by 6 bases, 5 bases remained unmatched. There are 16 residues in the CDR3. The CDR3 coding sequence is TGTGCCAGCAGCCAAACCGGGACAGGGGGCCGTCAGCCCCAGCATTTT. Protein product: CASSQTGTGGRQPQHF.

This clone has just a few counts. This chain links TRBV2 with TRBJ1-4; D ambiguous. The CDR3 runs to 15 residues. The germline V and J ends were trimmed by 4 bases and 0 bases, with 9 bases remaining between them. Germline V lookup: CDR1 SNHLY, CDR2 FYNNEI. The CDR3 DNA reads TGTGCCAGCAGTGGAGGTACAGCAACTAATGAAAAACTGTTTTTT. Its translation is CASSGGTATNEKLFF. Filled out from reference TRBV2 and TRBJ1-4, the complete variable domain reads EPEVTQTPSHQVTQMGQEVILRCVPISNHLYFYWYRQILGQKVEFLVSFYNNEISEKSEIFDDQFSVERPDGSNFTLKIRSTKLEDSAMYFCASSGGTATNEKLFFGSGTQLSVL.